This TCR beta chain was identified in a study of T cells in Graves' hyperthyroidism and ophthalmopathy. This clonotype appeared many times. RNA transcripts yielded amplified TCR beta CDR3 regions. Researchers ran a first-round RT-PCR on the TCR CDR3 using the HTBI primer set. TCRdb called the multiplex PCR reads again in MiXCR, with one record for every CDR3 protein. The sample contains more than 550,000 distinct CDR3 sequences, about 45% of which appear only once. CDR1 and CDR2 from the germline V gene are SGHTA and FQGNSA. This CDR3 has 15 amino acids. The V gene lost 1 base and the J gene lost 5 bases, with 14 bases spanning the gap.

The source material was peripheral blood or thyroid tissue (not recorded which). This rearrangement joins TRBV7-2 to TRBJ2-5; D uncertain. The source is an adult man with Graves' disease, either hyperthyroidism or ophthalmopathy (not recorded which). The CDR3 bases are TGTGCCAGCAGCTTAGGACGGCAGTTAAGGGAGACCCAGTACTTC. Protein sequence: CASSLGRQLRETQYF.